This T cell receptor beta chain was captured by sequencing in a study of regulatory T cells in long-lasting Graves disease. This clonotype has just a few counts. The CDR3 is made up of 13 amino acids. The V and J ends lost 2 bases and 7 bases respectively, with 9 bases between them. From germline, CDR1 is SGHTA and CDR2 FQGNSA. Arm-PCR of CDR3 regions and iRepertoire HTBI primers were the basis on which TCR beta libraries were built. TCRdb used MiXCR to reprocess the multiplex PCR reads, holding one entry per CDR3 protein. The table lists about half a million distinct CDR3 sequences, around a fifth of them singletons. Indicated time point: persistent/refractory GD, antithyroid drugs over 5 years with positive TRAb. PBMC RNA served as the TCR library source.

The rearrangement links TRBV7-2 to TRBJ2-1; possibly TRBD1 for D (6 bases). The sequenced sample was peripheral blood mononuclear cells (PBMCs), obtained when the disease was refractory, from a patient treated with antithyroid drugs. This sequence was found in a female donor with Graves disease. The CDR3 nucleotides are TGTGCCAGCAGCTTAAGACAGGCAAATGAGCAGTTCTTC. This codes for CASSLRQANEQFF.